The 7 T cell receptor beta chains below come from one sample, sequenced in a study of blood T cell repertoires in COVID-19. Produced via immunoSEQ multiplex PCR; TCRdb's table is partial and in-frame only. Here the sample spans about 320,000 clones, around nine tenths being singletons. Sequences were obtained from PBMCs or T cells enriched from blood (not recorded which). The receptors were gathered from a young woman who had been exposed to COVID-19.

The chain joins TRBV9 to TRBJ2-5, with 7 bases that match TRBD1. Germline V CDR1 and CDR2: SGDLS, YYNGEE. The CDR3 totals 13 residues. Trimming cost V 3 bases and J 4 bases; bases outside gene matches: 3. The CDR3 nucleotides read TGTGCCAGCAGCGGACAGGGCGGAGAGACCCAGTACTTC. It is translated as CASSGQGGETQYF.

This clone has just one count. The CDR3 DNA is TGCGCCAGCAGCCAAGATCGGGGAAATTCACCCCTCCACTTT. This encodes CASSQDRGNSPLHF. The chain uses TRBV4-3 and TRBJ1-6; D call uncertain. Germline values: CDR1 LGHNA, CDR2 YSLEER. Trimming stripped 0 bases from V and 7 bases from J, with 7 bases between. The CDR3 is made up of 14 amino acids.

The V call is TRBV19, the J call TRBJ1-1; D possibly corresponds to TRBD1 (6 bases). V was trimmed by 3 bases and J by 4 bases, leaving 15 bases between them. The length of the CDR3 is 15 residues. The V gene's germline CDR1 is LNHDA and CDR2 SQIVND (reference sequence). CDR3: CASSMTPLGATEAFF. The DNA for the CDR3 is TGTGCCAGTAGTATGACCCCGCTGGGGGCCACTGAAGCTTTCTTT.

This sequence joins TRBV5-1 and TRBJ2-1; 7 bases fit TRBD1. Losses at the gene ends were 3 bases for V and 5 bases for J; bases not matched to a gene: 11. Germline V gene sequence: CDR1 SGHRS, CDR2 YFSETQ. The CDR3 sequence is 16 residues long. The CDR3 loop is CASSSSGQFHHNEQFF. The CDR3 nucleotides are TGCGCCAGCAGCTCCTCGGGACAGTTTCACCACAATGAGCAGTTCTTC.

The chain uses TRBV12-3 or TRBV12-4 and TRBJ1-2, with TRBD1 matching over 7 bases. Trimming took 1 base from V and 6 from J; bases not matched to a gene: 2. The CDR3 covers 13 residues. In DNA, the CDR3 is TGTGCCAGCAGTTTAGGTACAGGGGATGGCTACACCTTC. Translated: CASSLGTGDGYTF.

The chain joins TRBV27 to TRBJ1-6; 9 bases fit TRBD1. J was trimmed by 10 bases and V by 6 bases; bases with no gene match: 19. The CDR3 sequence is 18 residues long. The germline CDR1 and CDR2 sequences are MNHEY and SMNVEV (reference sequence). The CDR3 here is CASRQPGQGHRAGSPLHF. The DNA of the CDR3 is TGTGCCAGCAGACAACCGGGACAGGGCCATCGCGCGGGATCACCCCTCCACTTT.

This clone was seen a single time. V usage is TRBV3-1 (or the pseudogene TRBV3-2) and J usage is TRBJ2-3; 9 nucleotides align to TRBD2. V was pared by 4 bases and J by 8 bases, with 10 bases of the junction left unmatched. Germline CDR1 is LGHDT and CDR2 is YNNKEL (reference sequence). The CDR3 loop spans 15 amino acids. The CDR3 loop reads CASSRQPSGGLTQYF. CDR3 in DNA: TGTGCCAGCAGCCGCCAGCCGAGCGGGGGGCTTACGCAGTATTTT.